This T cell receptor beta chain was observed in a study of blood T cells in healthy people across ages. The CDR3 totals 18 residues. The germline gives CDR1 MDHEN, CDR2 SYDVKM. The V gene end was trimmed by 3 bases and the J gene end by 0 bases; junction bases not matched to a gene: 9. Using a J-beta primer mix together with a sample-barcoded 5' primer, a second PCR was run for about 7 to 12 cycles. TCRdb re-called the 5' RACE reads with MiXCR, one entry per CDR3 protein. The sample shows 550,000 to 800,000 distinct CDR3 sequences, about 30% of them seen only once. This clonotype was counted between two and nine times. Its antigen is undetermined. Study-level results: Age advanced and TCR beta diversity per million T cells fell, roughly linearly.

The chain couples TRBV28 to TRBJ2-1; 9 nucleotides agree with TRBD2. The receptor's source is a woman of 80 years or more in good health. The sequenced material came from blood. The chain's CDR3 is CASSLELAGASSYNEQFF. The CDR3 DNA follows: TGTGCCAGCAGTTTGGAACTAGCGGGTGCGAGCTCCTACAATGAGCAGTTCTTC.